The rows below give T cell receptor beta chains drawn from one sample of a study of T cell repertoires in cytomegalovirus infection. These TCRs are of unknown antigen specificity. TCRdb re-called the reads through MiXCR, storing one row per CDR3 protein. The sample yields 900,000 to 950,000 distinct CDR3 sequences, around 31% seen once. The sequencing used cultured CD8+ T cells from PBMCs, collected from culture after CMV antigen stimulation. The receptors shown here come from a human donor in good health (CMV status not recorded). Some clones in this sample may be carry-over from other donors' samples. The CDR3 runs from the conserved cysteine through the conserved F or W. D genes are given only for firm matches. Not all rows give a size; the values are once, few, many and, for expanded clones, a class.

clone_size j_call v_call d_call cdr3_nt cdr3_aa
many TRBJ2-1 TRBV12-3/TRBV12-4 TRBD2 TGTGCCAGCAGTGGCGGGGTAGCGGGGTACAATGAGCAGTTCTTC CASSGGVAGYNEQFF
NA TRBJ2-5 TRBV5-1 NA TGCGCCAGCAGCTTGGACCCCGGCGGGCGAGAGACCCAGTACTTC CASSLDPGGRETQYF
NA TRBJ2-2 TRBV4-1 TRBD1 TGCGCCAGCACCCCGCAGGGGGCAGGCGGGGAGCTGTTTTTT CASTPQGAGGELFF
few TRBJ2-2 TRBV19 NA TGTGCCAGTAGTAGGGTGGGCGGGGAGCTGTTTTTT CASSRVGGELFF
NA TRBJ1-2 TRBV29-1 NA TGCAGCGTTGATTGGGGGGACATCTATGGCTACACCTTC CSVDWGDIYGYTF
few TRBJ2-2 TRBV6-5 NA TGTGCCAGCAGTTACTCAATGAACAGGGAGGTCGGGGAGCTGTTTTTT CASSYSMNREVGELFF
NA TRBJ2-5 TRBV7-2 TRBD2 TGTGCCAGCAGCTTAGGGGTAACTAGCGGGGGGGCCTCAGAGACCCAGTACTTC CASSLGVTSGGASETQYF
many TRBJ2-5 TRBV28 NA TGTGCCAGCAGCGGCAGGGGACAAGAGACCCAGTACTTC CASSGRGQETQYF
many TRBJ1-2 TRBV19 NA TGTGCCAGTAGCGGACCGGGACGGACGTATGGCTACACCTTC CASSGPGRTYGYTF
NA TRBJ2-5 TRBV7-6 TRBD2 TGTGCCAGCAGCACCGGGGGGGGGATAGAGACCCAGTACTTC CASSTGGGIETQYF
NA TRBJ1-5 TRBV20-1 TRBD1 TGCAGTGCTGGGACAGGGGTTATCTGGCCCCAGCATTTT CSAGTGVIWPQHF
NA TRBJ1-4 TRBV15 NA TGTGCCACCCAGGGCTATGAAAAACTGTTTTTT CATQGYEKLFF
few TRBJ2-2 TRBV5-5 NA TGTGCCAGCAGCCCCGACAGTCCCGCGAACACCGGGGAGCTGTTTTTT CASSPDSPANTGELFF
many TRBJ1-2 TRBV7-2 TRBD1 TGTGCCAGCAGGATTGAGGGACAGGGGGGCCTCGGCTATGGCTACACCTTC CASRIEGQGGLGYGYTF
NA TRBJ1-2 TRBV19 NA TGTGCCAGTAGTACCTCCGACAGCCTCTATGGCTACACCTTC CASSTSDSLYGYTF
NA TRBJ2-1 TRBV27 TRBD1 TGTGCCAGCAGTGTGGGACAGAAGTACAATGAGCAGTTCTTC CASSVGQKYNEQFF
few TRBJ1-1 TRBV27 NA TGTGCCAGCAGTCCGCCGGGACATAGTACTGAAGCTTTCTTT CASSPPGHSTEAFF
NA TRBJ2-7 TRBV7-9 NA TGTGCCAACAGCCGGACTGGGGCAGGCAACTACGAGCAGTACTTC CANSRTGAGNYEQYF
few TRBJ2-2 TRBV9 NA TGTGCCAGCAGCGTAGCCCTAGACAGGCTCCGAGAAGAGCTGTTTTTT CASSVALDRLREELFF
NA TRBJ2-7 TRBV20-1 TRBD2 TGCAGTGCTATAGGATACCAAAGCACTAGCGTATTCTACGAGCAGTACTTC CSAIGYQSTSVFYEQYF
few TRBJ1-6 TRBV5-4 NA TGTGCCAGCAGCCCTGGCTGGGAATGGTCACCCCTCCACTTT CASSPGWEWSPLHF
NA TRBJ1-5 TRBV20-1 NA TGCAGTGCTAGAGGGGGGCCAGGACCTCAGCCCCAGCATTTT CSARGGPGPQPQHF
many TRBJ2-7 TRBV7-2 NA TGTGCCAGCAGCTTCCCCGGGACCTACGAGCAGTACTTC CASSFPGTYEQYF
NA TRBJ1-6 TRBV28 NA TGTGCCAGCAGTTCGATCTCTCGCTCCTATAATTCACCCCTCCACTTT CASSSISRSYNSPLHF
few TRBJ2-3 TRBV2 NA TGTGCCAGCAGTGACCTACAAGATGGGACAGATACGCAGTATTTT CASSDLQDGTDTQYF
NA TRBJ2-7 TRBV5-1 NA TGCGCCAGCAGCTTTCCACCGGGACCCCTCACCTACGAGCAGTACTTC CASSFPPGPLTYEQYF
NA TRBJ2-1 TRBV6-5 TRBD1 TGTGCCAGCAGTTCAGCGACAGGGGGCAAGTTCTTC CASSSATGGKFF
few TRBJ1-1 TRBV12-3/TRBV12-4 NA TGTGCCAGCAGTTTAAGTAGCCCAATTAAGTTCCAAGCTTTCTTT CASSLSSPIKFQAFF
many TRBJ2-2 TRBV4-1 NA TGCGCCAGCAGCCTAAGAGGACAAGCTAACACCGGGGAGCTGTTTTTT CASSLRGQANTGELFF
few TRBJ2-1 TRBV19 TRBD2 TGTGCCAGTAGTTTCAGCGGGGAAGGTATTGGGAATGAGCAGTTCTTC CASSFSGEGIGNEQFF
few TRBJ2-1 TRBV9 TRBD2 TGTGCCAGCAGCGTAGTAGCGGGCGCAGTTACTTCACACAATGAGCAGTTCTTC CASSVVAGAVTSHNEQFF
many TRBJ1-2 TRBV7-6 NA TGTGCCAGCAGCTTAGCGCCTTCCCAGGGAGAAGGCTACACCTTC CASSLAPSQGEGYTF
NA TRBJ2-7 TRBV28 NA TGTGCCAGCAGTTTCGGAGACGGGCCCTACGAGCAGTACTTC CASSFGDGPYEQYF
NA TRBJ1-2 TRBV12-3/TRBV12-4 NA TGTGCCAGCAGCCTCATCCCCGGTAATGGCTACACCTTC CASSLIPGNGYTF
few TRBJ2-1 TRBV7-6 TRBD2 TGTGCCAGCACCTTCCCCCAGCTAGCGGGGGGGCCCAAGGATGAGCAGTTCTTC CASTFPQLAGGPKDEQFF
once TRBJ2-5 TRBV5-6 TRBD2 TGTGCCAGCAGCTTGGTGGGGGTCCGGGGGGGTGAGACCCAGTACTTC CASSLVGVRGGETQYF
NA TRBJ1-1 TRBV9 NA TGTGCCAGCAGCGCAAGGCGGGACACCGAAGCTTTCTTT CASSARRDTEAFF
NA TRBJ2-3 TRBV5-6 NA TGTGCCAGCAGCTTCCCCCCTTGGACTCTCGAGACCACAGATACGCAGTATTTT CASSFPPWTLETTDTQYF
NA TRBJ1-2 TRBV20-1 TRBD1 TGCAGTGCTAGAGATCGGGGACAGGGGAATGGCTACACCTTC CSARDRGQGNGYTF
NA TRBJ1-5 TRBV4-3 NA TGCGCCAGCAGCCGCCGGTCAGGCCCCAATCAGCCCCAGCATTTT CASSRRSGPNQPQHF
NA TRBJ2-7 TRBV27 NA TGTGCCAGCAGTTTATCGAAAGGCACAAAGACCTACGAGCAGTACTTC CASSLSKGTKTYEQYF
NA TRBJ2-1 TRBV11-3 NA TGTGCCAGCAGCTTAGATCTGTGGGGGATCCAGTTCTTC CASSLDLWGIQFF
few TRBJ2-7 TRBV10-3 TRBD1 TGTGCCATCAGTGATCCAGGGGGCTACGAGCAGTACTTC CAISDPGGYEQYF
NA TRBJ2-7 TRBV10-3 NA TGTGCCATCAGTGATCATAGGAACCAGTTCTACGAGCAGTACTTC CAISDHRNQFYEQYF
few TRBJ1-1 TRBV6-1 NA TGTGCCAGCAGTGAAGCCGACAATTTATCTGACAGCGTCATGAACACTGAAGCTTTCTTT CASSEADNLSDSVMNTEAFF
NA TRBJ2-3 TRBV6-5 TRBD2 TGTGCCAGCAGTCACGGGGGGGACACCTTTTCTAGCACAGATACGCAGTATTTT CASSHGGDTFSSTDTQYF
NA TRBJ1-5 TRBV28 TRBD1 TGTGCCAGCAGTTTGCGACAGGGATTTCAGCCCCAGCATTTT CASSLRQGFQPQHF
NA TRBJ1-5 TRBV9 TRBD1 TGTGCCAGCAGCGCCGGGGGGGACAGGGCTCAGCCCCAGCATTTT CASSAGGDRAQPQHF
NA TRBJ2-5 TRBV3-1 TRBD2 TGTGCCAGCAGCCACCTCGGCGGGGGGCAAGAGACCCAGTACTTC CASSHLGGGQETQYF
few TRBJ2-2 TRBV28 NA TGTGCCAGCAGAAGAGGGGGAACCGGGGAGCTGTTTTTT CASRRGGTGELFF
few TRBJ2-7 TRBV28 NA TGTGCCAGCAGTTCCCAAGGCCGCATCTCCTACGAGCAGTACTTC CASSSQGRISYEQYF